This T cell receptor beta chain was observed in a study of blood T cell repertoires in COVID-19 (dated by TCRdb to about 2020). Some background on the complete study: Samples from collaborators originated in the United States, Italy and Spain and spanned both the acute and convalescent phases of COVID-19. The material from the prospective study consisted of cDNA or gDNA derived from T cells, B-cell-depleted T cells, or PBMCs. Deeply sampled blood TCRbeta repertoires from subjects exposed to, actively infected with, or recovered from COVID-19 were included in the dataset. The repertoires were made available in a free public database intended to serve as a resource for research on the immune response to SARS-CoV-2. Samples were obtained from the ongoing ImmuneRACE study (first 160 participants) and from about 1,300 subjects provided by 6 global collaborators. A de-identified subject ID, COVID-19 status, age in years and sex were almost always included in the sample metadata. Where available, HLA class I and class II types were taken from metadata supplied by the sample provider and were not determined by assay-based typing.

Whole blood was collected in K2EDTA tubes by collaborating institutions according to the institutions' own protocols. Collaborator samples were shipped for TCRbeta analysis as frozen whole blood, isolated PBMCs, or DNA extracted from either sample type. V is pared back by 4 bases and J by 0 bases, with 15 bases lying between the germline termini. In the germline V gene (reference sequence), CDR1 corresponds to SGHNT and CDR2 to YYREEE. The CDR3 measures 16 amino acids from cysteine to phenylalanine. Left in the record is the CDR3 DNA by itself, 48 bases read in frame from the first base. Beyond this particular receptor, the publication reports: Clinical and demographic metadata were provided uncurated, with the amount varying by source and participant.

Comments on this clone: No antigen is known for it. Per-nucleotide qualities are absent, and no much larger clonotype sits a single base away.

TCRbeta CDR3 regions were amplified from genomic DNA by means of the immunoSEQ Assay, a bias-controlled multiplex PCR. Under the source paper's analysis protocol: Nucleated cell counts per sample were estimated from amplification of reference gene primers within the assay. Sequence reads were collapsed and filtered to measure the absolute abundance of every unique TCRbeta CDR3 rearrangement. For each sample, productive Simpson clonality was calculated as the square root of Simpson's diversity index over productive rearrangements. TCRdb obtained this table from immuneACCESS and retained in-frame rearrangements with V and J assigned. These tables miss some clones; where compared with another copy, unresolved V genes account for less than half of the shortfall, and the remainder is unexplained. V and J calls and clone size are given by that table; D and trimming were obtained from the DNA. The sample table holds about 150,000 clones, of which roughly 80% were seen once. The ten top clones hold 3.5% to 4.5% of the sample.

Sequenced: peripheral blood. This receptor was identified in a woman of 80 years or more with acute or convalescent COVID-19. This receptor chain uses TRBV5-4 and TRBJ2-3; TRBD2 is a weak D gene call, 5 bases matching. The DNA sequence reads TGTGCCAGCAGCCCCGGAGGCAGATCTAGCACAGATACGCAGTATTTT. Its translation is CASSPGGRSSTDTQYF.